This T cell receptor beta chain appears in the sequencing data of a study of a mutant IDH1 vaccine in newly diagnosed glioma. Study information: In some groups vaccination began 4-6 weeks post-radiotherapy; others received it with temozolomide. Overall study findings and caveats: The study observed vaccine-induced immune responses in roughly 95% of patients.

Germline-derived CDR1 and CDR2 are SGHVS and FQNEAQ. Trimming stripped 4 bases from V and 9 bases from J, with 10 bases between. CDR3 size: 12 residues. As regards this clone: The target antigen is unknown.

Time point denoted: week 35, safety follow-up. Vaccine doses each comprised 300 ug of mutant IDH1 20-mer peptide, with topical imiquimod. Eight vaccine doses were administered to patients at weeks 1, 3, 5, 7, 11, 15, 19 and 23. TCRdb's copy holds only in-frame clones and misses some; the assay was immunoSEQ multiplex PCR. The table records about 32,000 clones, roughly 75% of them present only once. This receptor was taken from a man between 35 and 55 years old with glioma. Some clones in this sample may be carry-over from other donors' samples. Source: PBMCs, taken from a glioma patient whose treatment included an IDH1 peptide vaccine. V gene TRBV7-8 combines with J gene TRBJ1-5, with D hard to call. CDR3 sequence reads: CASSSARMPQHF. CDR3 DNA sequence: TGTGCCAGCAGCTCTGCTCGGATGCCCCAGCATTTT.